Listed below are T cell receptor beta chains from one sample, sequenced in a study of identifying expanded T cells in peripheral blood. The protocol was immunoSEQ multiplex PCR, while the TCRdb copy is restricted to in-frame clones and leaves out a portion. The sample holds 100,000 or so clones, around 88% seen once. Sequencing was carried out using blood. The source of these receptors is a person aged 18-70 years in good health. The CDR3 runs from the conserved cysteine through the conserved F or W. A D gene is named only where the DNA matches it firmly. A row's size may be missing; if present it is once, few, many or a size class.

v_gene	j_gene	d_gene	abundance	CDR3aa	CDR3nt
TRBV19	TRBJ2-5	NA	NA	CASSIQAAETQYF	TGTGCCAGTAGTATACAGGCAGCCGAGACCCAGTACTTC
TRBV18	TRBJ1-5	NA	few	CASSAGMQNQPQHF	TGTGCCAGCTCCGCAGGCATGCAAAATCAGCCCCAGCATTTT
TRBV5-1	TRBJ2-5	NA	NA	CASTELGGEETQYF	TGCGCCAGCACCGAATTGGGGGGAGAAGAGACCCAGTACTTC
TRBV10-3	TRBJ1-1	NA	NA	CAISGMRDDTEAFF	TGTGCCATCAGTGGAATGAGGGATGACACTGAAGCTTTCTTT
TRBV7-7	TRBJ2-5	NA	NA	CASTAGLGETQYF	TGTGCCAGCACCGCGGGACTCGGAGAGACCCAGTACTTC
TRBV11-2	TRBJ2-7	NA	NA	CASSFRVSYEQYF	TGTGCCAGCAGCTTCAGGGTTTCCTACGAGCAGTACTTC
TRBV19	TRBJ2-3	NA	NA	CASSIKSDTQYF	TGTGCCAGTAGTATAAAATCAGATACGCAGTATTTT
TRBV11-2	TRBJ2-1	NA	NA	CASTVRSGDYNEQFF	TGTGCCAGCACCGTAAGGTCCGGGGATTACAATGAGCAGTTCTTC
TRBV4-1	TRBJ2-7	NA	NA	CASSQNDGVGNDEQYF	TGCGCCAGCAGCCAAAACGACGGAGTAGGAAACGACGAGCAGTACTTC
TRBV4-3	TRBJ2-7	NA	NA	CASSQDTAPREQYF	TGCGCCAGCAGCCAAGATACGGCCCCCCGGGAGCAGTACTTC
TRBV5-4	TRBJ2-1	TRBD2	NA	CASSLSAGSLNEQFF	TGTGCCAGCAGCTTGTCAGCGGGAAGCCTAAATGAGCAGTTCTTC
TRBV21-1	TRBJ1-5	NA	NA	CASLRGQGRQPQHF	TGTGCCAGCCTCCGGGGACAGGGCCGACAGCCCCAGCATTTT
TRBV7-6	TRBJ2-5	NA	NA	CASSTGARRLETQYF	TGTGCCAGCAGCACCGGGGCGAGGAGGCTAGAGACCCAGTACTTC
TRBV10-2	TRBJ2-1	TRBD1	NA	CASSESQGTTEQFF	TGCGCCAGCAGTGAGTCACAGGGGACCACTGAGCAGTTCTTC
TRBV6-5	TRBJ2-7	NA	NA	CASSLSGQPLYF	TGTGCCAGCAGTTTGAGCGGACAGCCACTGTACTTC
TRBV7-9	TRBJ1-5	TRBD1	NA	CASSFPGGNQPQHF	TGTGCCAGCAGCTTCCCAGGGGGCAACCAGCCCCAGCATTTT
TRBV7-3	TRBJ2-3	NA	NA	CASSSTVGPGGTDTQYF	TGTGCCAGCAGCTCCACGGTGGGCCCCGGCGGAACAGATACGCAGTATTTT
TRBV20-1	TRBJ1-2	TRBD1	NA	CSNRGTSGYTF	TGCAGTAACAGGGGGACAAGTGGCTACACCTTC
TRBV27	TRBJ1-5	NA	NA	CASSFRGPGEGQPQHF	TGTGCCAGCAGTTTTCGCGGTCCAGGGGAGGGGCAGCCCCAGCATTTT
TRBV28	TRBJ1-5	NA	once	CASNVHRSGPQHF	TGTGCCAGCAACGTACATAGGTCGGGGCCCCAGCATTTT
TRBV7-9	TRBJ2-3	TRBD1	NA	CASLQGARNTQYF	TGTGCCAGCTTACAGGGGGCAAGAAATACGCAGTATTTT
TRBV4-3	TRBJ2-7	NA	NA	CASSQEVWAYEQYF	TGCGCCAGCAGCCAAGAAGTGTGGGCCTACGAGCAGTACTTC
TRBV5-6	TRBJ1-6	TRBD1	few	CASSLEQGRGSPLHF	TGTGCCAGCAGCTTGGAACAGGGGAGAGGTTCACCCCTCCACTTT
TRBV6-5	TRBJ2-7	NA	NA	CASSYYPLEGQYF	TGTGCCAGCAGTTATTACCCCCTAGAGGGGCAGTACTTC
TRBV7-3	TRBJ2-1	NA	NA	CASSPSPYNEQFF	TGTGCCAGCAGCCCGAGCCCGTACAATGAGCAGTTCTTC
TRBV2	TRBJ2-7	TRBD2	NA	CASLPAGGPEEYF	TGTGCCAGCCTTCCGGCGGGGGGTCCAGAGGAGTACTTC
TRBV2	TRBJ2-5	TRBD1	NA	CASGGQGTPRETQYF	TGTGCCAGCGGTGGACAGGGGACCCCCCGTGAGACCCAGTACTTC
TRBV6-6	TRBJ1-4	NA	NA	CASSYSIRAEKLFF	TGTGCCAGCAGTTACTCGATTCGGGCTGAAAAACTGTTTTTT
TRBV11-3	TRBJ1-5	NA	once	CASSFRTIRLQPQHF	TGTGCCAGCAGCTTTAGGACAATTCGCCTTCAGCCCCAGCATTTT
TRBV6-4	TRBJ1-2	NA	few	CASSEGSGQYGYTF	TGTGCCAGCAGTGAAGGGAGCGGACAGTATGGCTACACCTTC
TRBV7-9	TRBJ1-5	NA	once	CASDGGLGQPQHF	TGTGCCAGCGATGGCGGTTTAGGGCAGCCCCAGCATTTT
TRBV15	TRBJ1-2	NA	NA	CATSSPASNYYGYTF	TGTGCCACCAGCAGTCCCGCCAGCAATTACTATGGCTACACCTTC
TRBV19	TRBJ2-7	NA	once	CASSSTGKYEQYF	TGTGCCAGTAGTAGTACCGGGAAATACGAGCAGTACTTC
TRBV18	TRBJ2-2	TRBD1	NA	CASTRIGTGGTGELFF	TGTGCCAGCACTCGGATTGGGACAGGGGGCACCGGGGAGCTGTTTTTT
TRBV7-2	TRBJ2-3	NA	NA	CASSLLSGSDTQYF	TGTGCCAGCAGCTTATTGTCGGGTTCAGATACGCAGTATTTT
TRBV4-3	TRBJ1-2	TRBD1	NA	CASSPYLTGNYGYTF	TGCGCCAGCAGCCCGTACCTGACAGGGAACTATGGCTACACCTTC
TRBV2	TRBJ2-7	NA	NA	CASEGLGYEQYF	TGTGCCAGCGAGGGCCTCGGGTACGAGCAGTACTTC
TRBV18	TRBJ2-5	TRBD2	once	CASARAGGEETQYF	TGTGCCAGCGCCAGAGCGGGGGGTGAGGAGACCCAGTACTTC
TRBV2	TRBJ2-4	NA	NA	CASSGTGGKNIQYF	TGTGCCAGCAGTGGTACAGGCGGTAAAAACATTCAGTACTTC
TRBV7-3	TRBJ2-1	TRBD2	once	CASSQTSGGTTYNEQFF	TGTGCCAGCAGCCAGACTAGCGGGGGGACAACCTACAATGAGCAGTTCTTC
TRBV14	TRBJ1-5	NA	NA	CASSQAPTAPTFYSNQPQHF	TGTGCCAGCAGCCAAGCCCCGACAGCACCGACCTTTTATAGCAATCAGCCCCAGCATTTT
TRBV9	TRBJ2-1	NA	NA	CASSEDLAYNEQFF	TGTGCCAGCAGCGAGGACTTAGCCTACAATGAGCAGTTCTTC
TRBV7-2	TRBJ1-3	NA	NA	CASSSGPANSGNTIYF	TGTGCCAGCAGCTCCGGTCCGGCTAACTCTGGAAACACCATATATTTT
TRBV5-6	TRBJ1-5	TRBD1	NA	CASSLGTGGNQPQHF	TGTGCCAGCAGCTTAGGGACAGGGGGCAATCAGCCCCAGCATTTT
TRBV11-1	TRBJ2-6	NA	NA	CASSLNFGGSGANVLTF	TGTGCCAGCAGCTTAAATTTTGGGGGCTCTGGGGCCAACGTCCTGACTTTC
TRBV7-8	TRBJ1-2	NA	NA	CASSLNPGLYGYTF	TGTGCCAGCAGCTTAAACCCCGGCCTCTATGGCTACACCTTC
TRBV5-1	TRBJ2-1	TRBD2	NA	CASQGLAGVGNEQFF	TGCGCCTCCCAAGGACTAGCGGGAGTTGGCAATGAGCAGTTCTTC
TRBV19	TRBJ1-5	NA	NA	CASSIALGNSFQPQHF	TGTGCCAGTAGTATAGCCCTCGGGAACAGCTTCCAGCCCCAGCATTTT
TRBV4-2	TRBJ1-5	NA	NA	CASSPQGNNQPQHF	TGTGCCAGCAGCCCACAGGGCAACAATCAGCCCCAGCATTTT
TRBV5-1	TRBJ1-2	TRBD1	NA	CASSLYGTGTTYGYTF	TGCGCCAGCAGCTTGTACGGGACAGGGACTACCTATGGCTACACCTTC
TRBV5-1	TRBJ2-3	NA	NA	CASSRTRLTGGDTQYF	TGCGCCAGCAGCCGAACTAGGCTAACCGGGGGAGATACGCAGTATTTT
TRBV23-1	TRBJ1-5	NA	NA	CASSQSKGSQPQHF	TGCGCCAGCAGTCAATCGAAGGGGAGTCAGCCCCAGCATTTT
TRBV18	TRBJ1-2	NA	NA	CASSPTVLGYTF	TGTGCCAGCTCACCGACGGTCCTTGGCTACACCTTC
TRBV7-9	TRBJ2-1	TRBD2	NA	CASSLLLAGDNEQFF	TGTGCCAGCAGCTTACTGCTAGCGGGGGACAATGAGCAGTTCTTC
TRBV7-9	TRBJ2-5	NA	NA	CASSWSETQYF	TGTGCCAGCAGCTGGAGTGAGACCCAGTACTTC
TRBV4-3	TRBJ1-2	NA	NA	CASSQEKGANYGYTF	TGCGCCAGCAGCCAAGAAAAGGGGGCTAACTATGGCTACACCTTC
TRBV19	TRBJ1-2	NA	NA	CASQRPGIGYGYTF	TGTGCCAGTCAACGGCCCGGGATAGGCTATGGCTACACCTTC
TRBV19	TRBJ1-1	TRBD1	NA	CASRRDSMNTEAFF	TGTGCCAGTAGGCGGGACAGCATGAACACTGAAGCTTTCTTT
TRBV5-4	TRBJ1-4	NA	NA	CASKAGVNEKLFF	TGTGCCAGCAAAGCAGGGGTTAATGAAAAACTGTTTTTT
TRBV19	TRBJ2-7	TRBD2	NA	CASSAYLAGNSYEQYF	TGTGCCAGTAGTGCCTACCTAGCGGGGAACTCCTACGAGCAGTACTTC